The 10 T cell receptor beta chains below all came from one sample that was sequenced in a study of shared clonotypes between healthy human individuals. Terminally differentiated effector memory CD45RA+ cells were left out of the naive CD8 fraction, which was CD45RO-negative and positively selected for CCR7. Produced via immunoSEQ multiplex PCR; TCRdb's table is partial and in-frame only. The table records some 1,900,000 clones, approximately 94% of them present only once. Sequences were obtained from naive CD8+ T cells sorted from blood. The receptor set was obtained from a man aged 18-30 years in good health.

V is TRBV5-1 and J is TRBJ2-5; 7 nucleotides match TRBD2. Trimming at V came to 3 bases and at J to 2 bases, leaving 10 bases not matched to a gene. The CDR3 runs 16 residues. Germline V CDR1 and CDR2: SGHRS, YFSETQ. This CDR3 reads CASSSSGAAPQETQYF. The CDR3 nucleotides read TGCGCCAGCAGCTCGAGCGGGGCTGCACCTCAAGAGACCCAGTACTTC.

The chain has TRBV5-1 and TRBJ2-5; no definite D call. The CDR3 covers 14 residues. V shed 0 bases and J shed 1 base, with 7 bases lying between them. From germline, CDR1 is SGHRS and CDR2 YFSETQ. The CDR3 is CASSLVQLQETQYF. CDR3 in DNA: TGCGCCAGCAGCTTGGTACAGCTCCAAGAGACCCAGTACTTC.

In the case of this clone: Other DNA sequences from this sample encode an identical CDR3 as well. The genes are TRBV7-9 and TRBJ1-1; D gene ambiguous. V was shortened by 5 bases and J by 1 base, with 2 bases between the two germline ends. This CDR3 contains 11 residues. CDR1 SEHNR and CDR2 FQNEAQ come from the germline V gene (reference sequence). The DNA of the CDR3 is TGTGCCAGCAGCGAGAACACTGAAGCTTTCTTT. It yields the protein CASSENTEAFF.

The chain employs TRBV7-2 and TRBJ2-7; TRBD2 agrees at 12 bases. Germline CDR1 SGHTA, CDR2 FQGNSA. V gave up 4 bases and J gave up 5 bases; unmatched junction bases: 3. The CDR3 covers 14 residues. The CDR3, as DNA: TGTGCCAGCAGCTCAAGACTAGCGGGAGACGAGCAGTACTTC. Protein product: CASSSRLAGDEQYF.

This clone was observed a few times. This sequence may be a read error, since a much larger clone differs from it by one base. The same CDR3 can be traced to other DNA sequences in this sample. The J gene is TRBJ1-1, the V gene TRBV11-3; D unclear. V was shortened by 1 base and J by 3 bases, with 3 bases between the two germline ends. CDR3 length equals 12 residues. Germline CDR1 is SGHNT and CDR2 is YENEEA. As DNA, the CDR3 is TGTGCCAGCAGCTTAGGGGACACTGAAGCTTTCTTT. This encodes CASSLGDTEAFF.

The chain has TRBV7-9 and TRBJ1-6; TRBD1 might be the D (5 bases). Trimming left V 2 bases short and J 4 bases short, with 9 bases between. From germline, CDR1 is SEHNR and CDR2 FQNEAQ (reference sequence). The CDR3 loop spans 15 amino acids. The CDR3 spells CASSLRPGYNSPLHF. The DNA for the CDR3 is TGTGCCAGCAGCTTAAGGCCAGGGTATAATTCACCCCTCCACTTT.

The rearrangement joins TRBV29-1 to TRBJ2-7; D is undetermined. Trimming took 4 bases from V and 0 from J, leaving 22 bases between them. The V gene's germline CDR1 is SQVTM and CDR2 ANQGSEA. The CDR3 consists of 17 residues. CDR3 sequence (DNA): TGCAGCGTTGTTGGTCCATTCCAGGCTTTTGGCTCCTACGAGCAGTACTTC. Translating it yields CSVVGPFQAFGSYEQYF.

This clone was found once. V usage is TRBV21-1 and J usage is TRBJ2-7; TRBD1 is taken as the D call from the table, unchecked against the DNA. TRBV21-1 is described as a pseudogene. The CDR3 totals 16 residues. CDR3 loop: CASIPQSGQDIYEQYF. CDR3 nucleotide sequence: TGTGCCAGCATACCCCAGTCGGGACAAGATATCTACGAGCAGTACTTC.

For this clone: A read error is possible here, since a much larger clone lies one base away. The chain has TRBV13 and TRBJ2-2; unclear D gene. The CDR3 covers 13 residues. Germline V gene data show CDR1 as PRHDT and CDR2 as FYEKMQ (reference sequence). The CDR3 is CASSVGNTGELFF. CDR3 nucleotides: TGTGCCAGCAGCGTAGGGAACACCGGGGAGCTGTTTTTT.

This clone was detected only once. V is TRBV5-6 and J is TRBJ2-7; 9 bases are a match to TRBD2. This CDR3 spans 14 amino acids. Unmatched junction bases numbered 6, after V lost 4 bases and J lost 4 bases. The germline CDR1 and CDR2 sequences are SGHDT and YYEEEE. CDR3 in DNA: TGTGCCAGCAGCACCCGACTAGCGGTTTACGAGCAGTACTTC. Translation gives CASSTRLAVYEQYF.